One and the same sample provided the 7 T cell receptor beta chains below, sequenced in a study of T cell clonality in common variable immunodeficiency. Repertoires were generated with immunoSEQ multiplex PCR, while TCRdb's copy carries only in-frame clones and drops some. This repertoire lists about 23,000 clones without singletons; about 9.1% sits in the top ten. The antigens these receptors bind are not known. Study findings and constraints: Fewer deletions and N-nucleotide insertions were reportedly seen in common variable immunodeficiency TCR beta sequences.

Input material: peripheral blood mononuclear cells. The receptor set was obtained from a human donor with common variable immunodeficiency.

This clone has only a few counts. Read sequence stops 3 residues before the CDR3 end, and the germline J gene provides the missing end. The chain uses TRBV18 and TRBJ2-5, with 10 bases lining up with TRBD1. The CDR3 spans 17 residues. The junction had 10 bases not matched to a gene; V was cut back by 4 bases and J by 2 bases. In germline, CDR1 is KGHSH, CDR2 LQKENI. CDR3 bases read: TGTGCCAGCTCACAAACCGGGACAGGGGTTGGTCAAGAGACC. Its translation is CASSQTGTGVGQET. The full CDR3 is CASSQTGTGVGQETQYF. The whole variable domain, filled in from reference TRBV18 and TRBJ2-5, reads NAGVMQNPRHLVRRRGQEARLRCSPMKGHSHVYWYRQLPEEGLKFMVYLQKENIIDESGMPKERFSAEFPKEGPSILRIQQVVRGDSAAYFCASSQTGTGVGQETQYFGPGTRLLVL.

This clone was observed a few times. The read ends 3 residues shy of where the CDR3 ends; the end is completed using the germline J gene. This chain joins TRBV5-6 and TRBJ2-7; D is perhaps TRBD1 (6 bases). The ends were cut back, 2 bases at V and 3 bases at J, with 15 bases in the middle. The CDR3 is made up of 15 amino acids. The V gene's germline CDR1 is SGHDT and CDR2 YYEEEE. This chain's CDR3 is CASSLGRGEYYEQYF. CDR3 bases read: TGTGCCAGCAGCTTAGGCAGGGGTGAATACTACGAG. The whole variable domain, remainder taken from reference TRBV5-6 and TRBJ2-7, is DAGVTQSPTHLIKTRGQQVTLRCSPKSGHDTVSWYQQALGQGPQFIFQYYEEEERQRGNFPDRFSGHQFPNYSSELNVNALLLGDSALYLCASSLGRGEYYEQYFGPGTRLTVT.

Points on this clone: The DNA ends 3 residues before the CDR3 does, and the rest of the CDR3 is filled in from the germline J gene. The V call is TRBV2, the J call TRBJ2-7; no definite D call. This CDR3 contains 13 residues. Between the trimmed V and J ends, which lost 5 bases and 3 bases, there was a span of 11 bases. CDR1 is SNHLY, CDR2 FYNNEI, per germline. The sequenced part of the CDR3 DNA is TGTGCCAGCAGTAAAAACAGAATCTACGAG. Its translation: CASSKNRIYE. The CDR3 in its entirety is CASSKNRIYEQYF.

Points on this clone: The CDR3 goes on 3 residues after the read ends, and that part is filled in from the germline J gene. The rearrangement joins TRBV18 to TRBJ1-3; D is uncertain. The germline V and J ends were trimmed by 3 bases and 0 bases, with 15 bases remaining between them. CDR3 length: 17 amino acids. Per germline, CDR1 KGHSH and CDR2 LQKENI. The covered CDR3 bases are TGTGCCAGCTCACCGGTCCCTCCGGGGAGCTCTGGAAACACC. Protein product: CASSPVPPGSSGNT. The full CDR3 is CASSPVPPGSSGNTIYF.

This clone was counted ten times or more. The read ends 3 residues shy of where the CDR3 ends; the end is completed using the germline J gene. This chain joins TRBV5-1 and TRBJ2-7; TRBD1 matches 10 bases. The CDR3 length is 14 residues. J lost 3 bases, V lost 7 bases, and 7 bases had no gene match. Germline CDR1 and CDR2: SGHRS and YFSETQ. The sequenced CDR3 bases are TGCGCCAGCGGCTCCGGACAGGGGGGCTACGAG. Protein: CASGSGQGGYE. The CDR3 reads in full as CASGSGQGGYEQYF.

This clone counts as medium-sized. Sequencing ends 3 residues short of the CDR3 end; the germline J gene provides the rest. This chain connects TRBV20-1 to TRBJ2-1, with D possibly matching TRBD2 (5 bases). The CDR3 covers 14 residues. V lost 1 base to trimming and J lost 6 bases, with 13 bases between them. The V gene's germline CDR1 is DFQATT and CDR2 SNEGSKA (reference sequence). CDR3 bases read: TGCAGTGCTAGAGGTCAGCGGAAGGGCAATGAG. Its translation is CSARGQRKGNE. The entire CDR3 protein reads CSARGQRKGNEQFF.

The CDR3 loop is CASSLDGGQADTQYF. The DNA read from the CDR3 is TGTGCCAGCAGCTTAGACGGGGGGCAGGCAGATACG. V gene TRBV7-6 combines with J gene TRBJ2-3; maybe TRBD2 (7 bases). The read ends 3 residues early relative to the CDR3; the germline J gene fills the gap. In germline, CDR1 is SGHVS, CDR2 FNYEAQ. With 1 base removed from V and 4 bases from J, the gap between germline ends came to 12 bases. There are 15 residues in the CDR3.